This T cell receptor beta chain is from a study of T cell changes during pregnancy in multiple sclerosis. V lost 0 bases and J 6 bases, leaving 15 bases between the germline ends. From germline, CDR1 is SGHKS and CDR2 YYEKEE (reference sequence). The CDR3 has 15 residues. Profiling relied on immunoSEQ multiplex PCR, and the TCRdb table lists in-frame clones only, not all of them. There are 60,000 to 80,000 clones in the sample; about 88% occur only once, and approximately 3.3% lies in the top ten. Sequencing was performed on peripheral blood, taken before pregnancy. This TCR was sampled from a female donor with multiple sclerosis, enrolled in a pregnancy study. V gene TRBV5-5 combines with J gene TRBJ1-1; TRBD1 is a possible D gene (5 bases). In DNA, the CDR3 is TGTGCCAGCAGCTTGGTGTTGGCAGGGTCTTCTGAAGCTTTCTTT. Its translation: CASSLVLAGSSEAFF.